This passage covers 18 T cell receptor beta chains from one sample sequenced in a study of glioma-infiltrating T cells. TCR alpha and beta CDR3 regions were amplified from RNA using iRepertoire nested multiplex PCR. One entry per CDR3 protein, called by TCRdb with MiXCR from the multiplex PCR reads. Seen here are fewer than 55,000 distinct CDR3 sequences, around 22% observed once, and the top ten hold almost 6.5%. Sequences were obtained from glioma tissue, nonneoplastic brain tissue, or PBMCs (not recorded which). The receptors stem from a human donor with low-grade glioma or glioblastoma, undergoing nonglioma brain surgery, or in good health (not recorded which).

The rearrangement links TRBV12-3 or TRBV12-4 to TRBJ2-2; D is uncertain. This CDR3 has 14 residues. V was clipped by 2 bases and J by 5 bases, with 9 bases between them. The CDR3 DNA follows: TGTGCCAGCAGTTTACGCCCACAGACCGGGGAGCTGTTTTTT. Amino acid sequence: CASSLRPQTGELFF.

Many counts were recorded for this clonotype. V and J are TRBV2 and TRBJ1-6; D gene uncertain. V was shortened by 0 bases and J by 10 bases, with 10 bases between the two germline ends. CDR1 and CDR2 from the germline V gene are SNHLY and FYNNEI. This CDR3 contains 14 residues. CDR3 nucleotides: TGTGCCAGCAGTGAAGCTATCGGGAAATCACCCCTCCACTTT. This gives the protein CASSEAIGKSPLHF.

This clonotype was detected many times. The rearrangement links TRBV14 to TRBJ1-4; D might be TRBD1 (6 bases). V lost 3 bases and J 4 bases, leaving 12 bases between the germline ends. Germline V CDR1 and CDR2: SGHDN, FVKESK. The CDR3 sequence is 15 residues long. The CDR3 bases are TGTGCCAGCAGCCACCGTCCAGGGGATAATGAAAAACTGTTTTTT. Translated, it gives CASSHRPGDNEKLFF.

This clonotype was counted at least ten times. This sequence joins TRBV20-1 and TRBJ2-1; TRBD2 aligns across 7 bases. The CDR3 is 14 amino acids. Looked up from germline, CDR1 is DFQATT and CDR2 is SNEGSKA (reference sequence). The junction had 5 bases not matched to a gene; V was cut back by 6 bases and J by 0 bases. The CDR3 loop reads CSAAGGSSYNEQFF. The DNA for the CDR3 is TGCAGTGCCGCCGGGGGGAGCTCCTACAATGAGCAGTTCTTC.

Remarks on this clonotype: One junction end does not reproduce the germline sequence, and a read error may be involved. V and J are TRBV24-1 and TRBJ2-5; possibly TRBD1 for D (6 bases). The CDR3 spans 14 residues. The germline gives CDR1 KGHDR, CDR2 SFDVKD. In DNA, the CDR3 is TGTGCCACCAGTTATCAGGACAGACAAGAGACCCATTACTTC. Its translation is CATSYQDRQETHYF.

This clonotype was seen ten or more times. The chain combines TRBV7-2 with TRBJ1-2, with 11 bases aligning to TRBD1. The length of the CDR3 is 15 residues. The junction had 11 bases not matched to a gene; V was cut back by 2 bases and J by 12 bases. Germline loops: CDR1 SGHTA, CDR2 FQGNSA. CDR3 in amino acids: CASSLSRGTGGLDTF. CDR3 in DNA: TGTGCCAGCAGCTTATCACGCGGGACAGGGGGGTTGGACACCTTC.

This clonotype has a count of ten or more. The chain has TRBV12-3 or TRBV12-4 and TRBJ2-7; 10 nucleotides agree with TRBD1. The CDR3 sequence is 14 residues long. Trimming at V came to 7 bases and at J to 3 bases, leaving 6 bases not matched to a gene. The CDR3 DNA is TGTGCCAGCACCATGGGACAGGGGAACTACGAGCAGTACTTC. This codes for CASTMGQGNYEQYF.

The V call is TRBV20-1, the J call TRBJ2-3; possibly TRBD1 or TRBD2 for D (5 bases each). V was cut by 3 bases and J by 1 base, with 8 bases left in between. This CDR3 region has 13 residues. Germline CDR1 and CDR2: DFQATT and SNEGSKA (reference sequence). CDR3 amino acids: CSASLGGTDTQYF. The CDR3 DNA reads TGCAGTGCTAGTTTGGGGGGCACAGATACGCAGTATTTT.

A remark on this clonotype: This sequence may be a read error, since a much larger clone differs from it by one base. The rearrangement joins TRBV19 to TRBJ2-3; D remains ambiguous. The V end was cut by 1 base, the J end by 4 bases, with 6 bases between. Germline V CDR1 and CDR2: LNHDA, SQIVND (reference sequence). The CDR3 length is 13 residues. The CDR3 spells CASSIGSPDTQYF. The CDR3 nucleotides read TGTGCCAGTAGTATAGGTAGTCCAGATACGCAGTATTTT.

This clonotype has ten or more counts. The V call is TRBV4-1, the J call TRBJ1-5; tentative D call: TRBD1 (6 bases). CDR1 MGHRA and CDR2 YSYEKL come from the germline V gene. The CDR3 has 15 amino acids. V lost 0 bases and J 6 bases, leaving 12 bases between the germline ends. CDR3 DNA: TGCGCCAGCAGCCAAGATCCAGGGGAGGGTCAGCCCCAGCATTTT. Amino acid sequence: CASSQDPGEGQPQHF.

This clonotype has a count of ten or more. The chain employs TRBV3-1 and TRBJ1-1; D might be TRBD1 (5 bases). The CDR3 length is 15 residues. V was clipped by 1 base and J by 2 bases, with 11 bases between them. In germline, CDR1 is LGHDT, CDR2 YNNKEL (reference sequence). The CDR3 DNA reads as TGTGCCAGCAGCCAAGCTTACCGGGACAACACTGAAGCTTTCTTT. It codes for CASSQAYRDNTEAFF.

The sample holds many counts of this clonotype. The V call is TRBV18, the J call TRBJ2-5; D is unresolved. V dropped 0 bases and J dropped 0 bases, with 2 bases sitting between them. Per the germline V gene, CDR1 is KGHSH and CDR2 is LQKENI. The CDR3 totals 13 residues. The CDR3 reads CASSPPDQETQYF. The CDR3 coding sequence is TGTGCCAGCTCACCACCGGACCAAGAGACCCAGTACTTC.

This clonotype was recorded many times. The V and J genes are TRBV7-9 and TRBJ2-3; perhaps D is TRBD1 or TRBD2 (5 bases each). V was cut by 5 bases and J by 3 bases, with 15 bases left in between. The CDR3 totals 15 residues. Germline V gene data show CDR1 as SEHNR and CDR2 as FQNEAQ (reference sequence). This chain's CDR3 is CASSPDRTGTDTQYF. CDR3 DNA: TGTGCCAGCAGCCCCGACAGAACGGGAACAGATACGCAGTATTTT. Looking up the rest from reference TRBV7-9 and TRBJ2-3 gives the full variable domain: DTGVSQNPRHKITKRGQNVTFRCDPISEHNRLYWYRQTLGQGPEFLTYFQNEAQLEKSRLLSDRFSAERPKGSFSTLEIQRTEQGDSAMYLCASSPDRTGTDTQYFGPGTRLTVL.

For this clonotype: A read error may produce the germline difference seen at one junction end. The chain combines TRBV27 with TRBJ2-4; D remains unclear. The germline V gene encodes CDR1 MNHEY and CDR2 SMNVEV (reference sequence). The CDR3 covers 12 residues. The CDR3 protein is CASRPGPRLPSF. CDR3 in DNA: TGTGCCAGCCGCCCGGGCCCGCGGCTTCCGTCCTTC.

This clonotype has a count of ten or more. This CDR3 is CSARPLLAGGHYEQYV. The CDR3 DNA sequence: TGCAGTGCTCGTCCCCTACTAGCGGGGGGACACTACGAGCAGTACGTC. V and J are TRBV20-1 and TRBJ2-7; 12 nucleotides agree with TRBD2. The CDR3 consists of 16 residues. Trimming cost V 5 bases and J 3 bases; bases outside gene matches: 11. CDR1 DFQATT and CDR2 SNEGSKA come from the germline V gene (reference sequence).

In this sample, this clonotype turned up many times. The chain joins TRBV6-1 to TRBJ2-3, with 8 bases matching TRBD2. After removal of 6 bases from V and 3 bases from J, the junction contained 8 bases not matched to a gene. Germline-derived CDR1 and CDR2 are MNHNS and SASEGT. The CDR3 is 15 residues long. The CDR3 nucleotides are TGTGCCAGCAGGTTGCCGGGGGGGGGTACAGATACGCAGTATTTT. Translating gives CASRLPGGGTDTQYF.

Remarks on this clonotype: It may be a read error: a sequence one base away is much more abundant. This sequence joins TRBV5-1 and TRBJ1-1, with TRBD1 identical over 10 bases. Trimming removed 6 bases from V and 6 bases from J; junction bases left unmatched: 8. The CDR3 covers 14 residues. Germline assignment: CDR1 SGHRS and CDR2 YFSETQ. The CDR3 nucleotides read TGCGCCAGCAACTGGACAGGGGGTACAGCTGAAGCTTTCTTT. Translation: CASNWTGGTAEAFF. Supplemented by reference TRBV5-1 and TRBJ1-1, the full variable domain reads KAGVTQTPRYLIKTRGQQVTLSCSPISGHRSVSWYQQTPGQGLQFLFEYFSETQRNKGNFPGRFSGRQFSNSRSEMNVSTLELGDSALYLCASNWTGGTAEAFFGQGTRLTVV.

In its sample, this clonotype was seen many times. The CDR3 loop is CASSYRKGRANYGYTF. The CDR3 DNA follows: TGTGCCAGCAGTTACAGGAAGGGGAGAGCTAACTATGGCTACACCTTC. The rearrangement links TRBV6-6 to TRBJ1-2; perhaps TRBD1 as D (5 bases). CDR1 MNHNY and CDR2 SVGAGI come from the germline V gene (reference sequence). The CDR3 has 16 amino acids. Trimming removed 2 bases from V and 0 bases from J, with 13 bases in between.